These 24 T cell receptor beta chains share one sample of origin, sequenced in a study of OX40 agonist ivuxolimab in advanced cancers. Generated by immunoSEQ multiplex PCR, the TCRdb table keeps only in-frame clones and is missing some. The table has 48,000 or so clones, 70% to 90% seen once. The sample here was CD4+ or CD8+ T cells sorted from blood, taken in a trial of the OX40 agonist ivuxolimab. The receptors were gathered from an adult with an advanced solid tumor such as melanoma, head and neck, liver or kidney cancer.

This rearrangement joins TRBV7-9 to TRBJ1-1; a possible D gene is TRBD1 (6 bases). The V and J ends lost 1 base and 2 bases respectively, with 8 bases between them. This CDR3 has 14 amino acids. CDR1 is SEHNR, CDR2 FQNEAQ, per germline (reference sequence). DNA for the CDR3: TGTGCCAGCAGCTTAGGCGGGGGCAACACTGAAGCTTTCTTT. Protein: CASSLGGGNTEAFF.

V gene TRBV6-5 combines with J gene TRBJ2-1; D remains unclear. Germline CDR1 MNHEY, CDR2 SVGAGI. V lost 5 bases, J lost 4 bases, and 6 bases lay in between. The CDR3 totals 12 residues. The CDR3 region is CASSTTYNEQFF. The CDR3 DNA is TGTGCCAGCAGTACCACGTACAATGAGCAGTTCTTC.

The chain couples TRBV5-6 to TRBJ2-7, with D possibly matching TRBD1 (6 bases). Trimming took 4 bases from V and 3 from J, leaving 11 bases between them. Germline V gives CDR1 SGHDT, CDR2 YYEEEE. The CDR3 is 13 amino acids. The CDR3 DNA reads as TGTGCCAGCAGCCCCACAGGGCTCTACGAGCAGTACTTC. Residues: CASSPTGLYEQYF. The full variable domain, in which reference TRBV5-6 and TRBJ2-7 provide the parts outside the CDR3, is DAGVTQSPTHLIKTRGQQVTLRCSPKSGHDTVSWYQQALGQGPQFIFQYYEEEERQRGNFPDRFSGHQFPNYSSELNVNALLLGDSALYLCASSPTGLYEQYFGPGTRLTVT.

Only one count was recorded for this clone. The J gene is TRBJ2-3, the V gene TRBV7-3; D is perhaps TRBD1 (5 bases). The V and J ends lost 2 bases and 2 bases respectively, with 8 bases between them. This CDR3 region has 14 residues. Germline V CDR1 and CDR2: SGHTA, FQGTGA. The CDR3 sequence: CASSLDSPTDTQYF. The CDR3 region has the DNA TGTGCCAGCAGCTTAGACAGTCCCACAGATACGCAGTATTTT.

The chain is built from TRBV7-9 and TRBJ2-5; the match to TRBD1 covers 10 bases. The CDR3 sequence is 14 residues long. J lost 5 bases, V lost 8 bases, and 8 bases had no gene match. Germline loops: CDR1 SEHNR, CDR2 FQNEAQ (reference sequence). The CDR3, as DNA: TGTGCCAGCCTGACAGGGGGCGACTCGGAGACCCAGTACTTC. It yields the protein CASLTGGDSETQYF. Full variable domain (rest looked up from reference TRBV7-9 and TRBJ2-5): DTGVSQNPRHKITKRGQNVTFRCDPISEHNRLYWYRQTLGQGPEFLTYFQNEAQLEKSRLLSDRFSAERPKGSFSTLEIQRTEQGDSAMYLCASLTGGDSETQYFGPGTRLLVL.

V usage is TRBV11-2 and J usage is TRBJ2-3; D is tentatively TRBD1 or TRBD2 (5 bases each). The CDR3 length is 15 residues. Germline V gives CDR1 SGHAT, CDR2 FQNNGV. V dropped 4 bases and J dropped 5 bases, with 16 bases sitting between them. The DNA of the CDR3 is TGTGCCAGCAGCTCGTCGGGCAGGGCGGGAGATACGCAGTATTTT. It encodes CASSSSGRAGDTQYF.

This chain joins TRBV10-2 and TRBJ1-1, with unresolved D. Trimming cost V 2 bases and J 0 bases, with 4 bases left between them. The germline gives CDR1 WSHSY, CDR2 SAAADI. The CDR3 has 13 residues. The CDR3 bases are TGCGCCAGCAGTGAGGATTTGAACACTGAAGCTTTCTTT. Its translation: CASSEDLNTEAFF.

The chain combines TRBV28 with TRBJ2-7, with 9 bases matching TRBD1. After removal of 6 bases from V and 9 bases from J, the junction contained 12 bases not matched to a gene. Germline CDR1 reads MDHEN; CDR2 reads SYDVKM. The CDR3 loop spans 14 amino acids. The CDR3 sequence is CASRSGTGPLGQYF. CDR3 in DNA: TGTGCCAGCAGGTCCGGGACAGGGCCTCTTGGGCAGTACTTC.

In its sample, this clone was seen many times. J is TRBJ2-1 and V is TRBV15; D uncertain. The V gene lost 3 bases and the J gene lost 3 bases, with 6 bases spanning the gap. The CDR3 length is 13 residues. The germline V gene has CDR1 LNHNV and CDR2 YYDKDF (reference sequence). The CDR3 DNA reads as TGTGCCACCAGCAGCGATTTCTACAATGAGCAGTTCTTC. Its translation is CATSSDFYNEQFF.

The chain uses TRBV27 and TRBJ2-7; tentatively, D is TRBD2 (5 bases). V was trimmed by 0 bases and J by 3 bases, leaving 6 bases between them. Germline V gene sequence: CDR1 MNHEY, CDR2 SMNVEV (reference sequence). The CDR3 covers 13 residues. The CDR3 region is CASSLSRVYEQYF. Here the CDR3 DNA reads TGTGCCAGCAGTTTATCGAGGGTCTACGAGCAGTACTTC.

The chain couples TRBV4-1 to TRBJ2-7; D possibly corresponds to TRBD1 (6 bases). Germline V gene lookup returns CDR1 MGHRA and CDR2 YSYEKL. This CDR3 region has 15 residues. Between the trimmed V and J ends, which lost 1 base and 0 bases, there was a span of 10 bases. This CDR3 reads CASSQGSDSSYEQYF. The CDR3, as DNA: TGCGCCAGCAGCCAAGGTTCGGACAGCTCCTACGAGCAGTACTTC.

The chain carries TRBV4-3 and TRBJ2-5; a possible D gene is TRBD1 (5 bases). This CDR3 has 15 residues. In germline, CDR1 is LGHNA, CDR2 YSLEER. The V end was cut by 4 bases, the J end by 4 bases, with 16 bases between. In DNA form, the CDR3 reads TGCGCCAGCAGCCCGGGTCTAGACCAGGGAGAGACCCAGTACTTC. This encodes CASSPGLDQGETQYF.

The rearrangement uses TRBV7-2 and TRBJ1-1; D remains ambiguous. The CDR3 consists of 13 residues. V shed 5 bases and J shed 0 bases, with 7 bases lying between them. Germline CDR1 is SGHTA and CDR2 is FQGNSA. The CDR3 sequence is CASSPSLNTEAFF. The CDR3 DNA reads as TGTGCCAGCAGCCCGAGCTTGAACACTGAAGCTTTCTTT. Complete variable domain (other parts from reference TRBV7-2 and TRBJ1-1): GAGVSQSPSNKVTEKGKDVELRCDPISGHTALYWYRQSLGQGLEFLIYFQGNSAPDKSGLPSDRFSAERTGGSVSTLTIQRTQQEDSAVYLCASSPSLNTEAFFGQGTRLTVV.

J is TRBJ2-7 and V is TRBV11-3, with D possibly TRBD1 on 6 matching bases. CDR1 and CDR2 (germline): SGHNT, YENEEA. The CDR3 runs 13 residues. V lost 6 bases and J lost 5, with 14 bases in between. As DNA, the CDR3 is TGTGCCAGCAGTAACAGGGTTTCCCACGAGCAGTACTTC. It encodes CASSNRVSHEQYF.

The V and J genes are TRBV28 and TRBJ1-2; maybe TRBD1 (5 bases). Trimming pared 1 base from V and 7 bases from J, leaving 7 bases between. Germline CDR1 is MDHEN and CDR2 is SYDVKM. The CDR3 is made up of 12 amino acids. The CDR3, as DNA: TGTGCCAGCAGTTTATCAACAGGTGGCTACACCTTC. Its translation: CASSLSTGGYTF.

The rearrangement joins TRBV7-8 to TRBJ1-4, with D unresolved. V dropped 5 bases and J dropped 0 bases, with 10 bases sitting between them. In germline, CDR1 is SGHVS, CDR2 FQNEAQ. The CDR3 covers 15 residues. The CDR3 is CASSVSISTNEKLFF. The CDR3 DNA reads TGTGCCAGCAGCGTAAGCATCTCAACTAATGAAAAACTGTTTTTT.

The rearrangement joins TRBV11-2 to TRBJ2-7; 7 bases agree with TRBD1. The ends lost 5 bases at V and 6 bases at J; junction bases unmatched: 13. Per germline, CDR1 SGHAT and CDR2 FQNNGV. CDR3 size: 15 residues. The CDR3 sequence: CASSQRDSLSLEQYF. CDR3 DNA: TGTGCCAGCAGCCAAAGGGACAGCTTAAGTCTCGAGCAGTACTTC.

This chain uses TRBV27 with TRBJ2-7; 10 bases agree with TRBD2. V lost 10 bases, J lost 3 bases, and 15 bases stayed unmatched. This CDR3 comprises 16 residues. The germline CDR1 and CDR2 sequences are MNHEY and SMNVEV (reference sequence). Written as DNA, the CDR3 is TGTGCCACCCGGGCTAGCGGGGGAGAATCCAACTACGAGCAGTACTTC. It specifies CATRASGGESNYEQYF.

The rearrangement joins TRBV4-3 to TRBJ2-3; 7 positions match TRBD2. With V trimmed by 0 bases and J by 0 bases, 6 bases remained unmatched. The CDR3 loop spans 17 amino acids. Per the germline V gene, CDR1 is LGHNA and CDR2 is YSLEER. The CDR3 DNA reads as TGCGCCAGCAGCCAAGATACGGAGCGGGGAAGCACAGATACGCAGTATTTT. Amino acid sequence: CASSQDTERGSTDTQYF.

This clone occurred once. The chain links TRBV9 to TRBJ2-2; TRBD2 agrees at 9 bases. The V and J ends lost 5 bases and 8 bases, in that order; junction bases with no gene match: 13. The CDR3 covers 16 residues. Germline assignment: CDR1 SGDLS and CDR2 YYNGEE. CDR3 loop: CASRRGAGGPNGELFF. DNA for the CDR3: TGTGCCAGCAGGAGAGGAGCGGGGGGCCCGAATGGGGAGCTGTTTTTT.

This sequence joins TRBV6-6 and TRBJ1-1; no firm D call. Between the trimmed V and J ends, which lost 7 bases and 4 bases, there was a span of 10 bases. The CDR3 consists of 12 residues. Germline CDR1 reads MNHNY; CDR2 reads SVGAGI (reference sequence). Written as DNA, the CDR3 is TGTGCCAGCATCATGGGGTTCACTGAAGCTTTCTTT. Translation: CASIMGFTEAFF.

V usage is TRBV9 and J usage is TRBJ1-2, with TRBD1 matching over 7 bases. V was clipped by 3 bases and J by 4 bases; unmatched bases: 9. Germline loops: CDR1 SGDLS, CDR2 YYNGEE. The CDR3 has 15 residues. Here the CDR3 DNA reads TGTGCCAGCAGCGGACCGACAGGGATAACCTATGGCTACACCTTC. Amino acid sequence: CASSGPTGITYGYTF.

The chain employs TRBV7-9 and TRBJ1-1, with 8 bases aligning to TRBD1. The CDR3 totals 14 residues. Germline trimming cut 6 bases from V and 1 base from J; bases unmatched to any gene: 4. CDR1 and CDR2 (germline): SEHNR, FQNEAQ (reference sequence). CDR3 nucleotides: TGTGCCAGCAGTCCGGACAGGGCGAACACTGAAGCTTTCTTT. Translation gives CASSPDRANTEAFF.

CDR3 residues: CSVEGAETQYF. As DNA, the CDR3 is TGCAGCGTTGAGGGGGCAGAGACCCAGTACTTC. The chain recombines TRBV29-1 with TRBJ2-5; the D gene is possibly TRBD1 (6 bases). V was shortened by 3 bases and J by 4 bases, with 6 bases between the two germline ends. Germline V gene lookup returns CDR1 SQVTM and CDR2 ANQGSEA. The CDR3 has 11 amino acids. Complete variable domain (other parts from reference TRBV29-1 and TRBJ2-5): SAVISQKPSRDICQRGTSLTIQCQVDSQVTMMFWYRQQPGQSLTLIATANQGSEATYESGFVIDKFPISRPNLTFSTLTVSNMSPEDSSIYLCSVEGAETQYFGPGTRLLVL.